One sample yielded the 9 T cell receptor beta chains listed below, sequenced in a study of graft-versus-host responses after intestinal transplantation. TCRdb's copy holds only in-frame clones and misses some; the assay was immunoSEQ multiplex PCR. The sample has approximately 75,000 clones; 85% to 95% are singletons. These TCRs are of unknown antigen specificity. The sample in question was unstimulated CD8+ T cells sorted from spleen or lymph node cells, obtained before intestinal transplant. The receptors derive from a human donor who received an intestinal transplant.

This chain uses TRBV10-3 with TRBJ1-2, with D maybe TRBD1 (6 bases). V lost 7 bases and J 1 base, leaving 19 bases between the germline ends. Looked up from germline, CDR1 is ENHRY and CDR2 is SYGVKD. The CDR3 has 16 amino acids. The CDR3 loop is CAIKGWRTELNYGYTF. The DNA for the CDR3 is TGTGCCATCAAAGGGTGGCGGACAGAGCTTAACTATGGCTACACCTTC.

This clone appeared a single time. The CDR3 DNA reads as TGCGCCAGCAGCAAGGGGACAGGAGGTGGGGAGACCCAGTACTTC. It encodes CASSKGTGGGETQYF. The V call is TRBV5-1, the J call TRBJ2-5; 8 nucleotides line up with TRBD1. There are 15 residues in the CDR3. The germline CDR1 and CDR2 sequences are SGHRS and YFSETQ. V was clipped by 4 bases and J by 5 bases; unmatched bases: 10.

The genes are TRBV30 and TRBJ2-7; the D call may be TRBD1 or TRBD2 (6 bases each). The CDR3 sequence is 14 residues long. The V and J ends lost 3 bases and 2 bases respectively, with 14 bases between them. Germline CDR1 and CDR2: GTSNPN and SVGIG (reference sequence). The CDR3 nucleotides read TGTGCCTGGAGCGGTGGAGGGGGAACCTACGAGCAGTACTTC. Protein product: CAWSGGGGTYEQYF.

The rearrangement uses TRBV6-1 and TRBJ1-1; D is perhaps TRBD1 (5 bases). The CDR3 sequence is 13 residues long. Germline V gives CDR1 MNHNS, CDR2 SASEGT. V dropped 1 base and J dropped 5 bases, with 8 bases sitting between them. CDR3 sequence reads: CASSEGGGTEAFF. As DNA, the CDR3 is TGTGCCAGCAGTGAAGGGGGCGGGACTGAAGCTTTCTTT.

V usage is TRBV27 and J usage is TRBJ1-4, with TRBD1 matching 9 bases. The germline V gene has CDR1 MNHEY and CDR2 SMNVEV (reference sequence). With 0 bases clipped from V and 4 bases from J, the junction kept 3 bases outside the gene matches. This CDR3 has 16 residues. CDR3 in DNA: TGTGCCAGCAGTTTATCCCGGGACAGGGATAATGAAAAACTGTTTTTT. Its protein is CASSLSRDRDNEKLFF.

The chain combines TRBV11-2 with TRBJ2-7; D may be TRBD1 (5 bases). The CDR3 has 16 amino acids. Trimming left V 4 bases short and J 0 bases short, with 16 bases between. In germline, CDR1 is SGHAT, CDR2 FQNNGV. CDR3 loop: CASSSWQTAISYEQYF. The CDR3 region has the DNA TGTGCCAGCAGCTCTTGGCAGACAGCGATCTCCTACGAGCAGTACTTC.

This chain joins TRBV11-2 and TRBJ1-4, with 7 bases lining up with TRBD1. Germline values: CDR1 SGHAT, CDR2 FQNNGV. V was clipped by 2 bases and J by 5 bases; unmatched bases: 5. The CDR3 contains 15 residues. CDR3 amino acids: CASSLSGQLNEKLFF. As DNA, the CDR3 is TGTGCCAGCAGCTTATCGGGACAGCTCAATGAAAAACTGTTTTTT. Together with reference TRBV11-2 and TRBJ1-4, the CDR3 gives the full variable domain: EAGVAQSPRYKIIEKRQSVAFWCNPISGHATLYWYQQILGQGPKLLIQFQNNGVVDDSQLPKDRFSAERLKGVDSTLKIQPAKLEDSAVYLCASSLSGQLNEKLFFGSGTQLSVL.

The V and J genes are TRBV27 and TRBJ2-6; the D is unclear. CDR3 length: 22 residues. Per germline, CDR1 MNHEY and CDR2 SMNVEV (reference sequence). The germline V and J ends were trimmed by 4 bases and 0 bases, with 28 bases remaining between them. CDR3 sequence: CASSYNSWSDPSPLSGANVLTF. The CDR3 DNA reads TGTGCCAGCAGTTATAACAGTTGGTCCGACCCCTCTCCGCTCTCTGGGGCCAACGTCCTGACTTTC.

The J gene is TRBJ1-3, the V gene TRBV7-9; unclear D gene. In germline, CDR1 is SEHNR, CDR2 FQNEAQ (reference sequence). V was shortened by 1 base and J by 2 bases, with 6 bases between the two germline ends. This CDR3 spans 14 amino acids. The CDR3 is CASSLVSTGNTIYF. The DNA of the CDR3 is TGTGCCAGCAGCTTAGTATCAACTGGAAACACCATATATTTT.